The subject of this entry is one T cell receptor beta chain. The specificity of this receptor is unknown. Nothing much larger sits one base from this clone, and base qualities are not available. TCR CDR3 regions were amplified from genomic DNA by multiplex PCR using the deep immunoSEQ assay. Extracted genomic DNA from each cell subset was spread evenly across all wells of several immunoSEQ 96-well plates, with each plate serving as a replicate. For sorted subsets, about 200 ng genomic DNA, equal to 30,000 or so T cell genomes, was loaded into each replicate PCR. Purified libraries were measured with a Qubit 3.0 fluorometer, size-checked on a Bioanalyzer 2100, and measured again with the KAPA Library Quantification kit. Every immunoSEQ 96-well plate was sequenced on a dedicated single-read 150-cycle Illumina NextSeq 550 flow cell. The authors' pipeline ran thus. Because only junctional sequences without quality scores were contained in the immunoSEQ output, filtering matching that applied to full-length reads could not be performed. Sequences were annotated with PyIR, a Python wrapper for IgBLAST v1.9, and V/J genes and CDR3 were assigned using IMGT germline references. Reads with weak V/J assignments (E-value above 1e-6), missing CDR3, stop codons, out-of-frame junctions, or ambiguous translated residues were removed. V3J clonotypes were defined as sequences sharing an identical inferred V gene, J gene, and CDR3 amino acid sequence. Percentage overlap between repertoires was computed as shared unique clonotypes divided by the size of the smaller repertoire. Three approaches were used to assess repertoire richness: RTK rarefaction, the Chao1 estimator, and Recon v2.1 estimates of unobserved clonotypes. Generation probabilities for all TCRbeta clonotypes obtained by the gDNA method from a few donors were computed using OLGA. This is the immuneACCESS table as TCRdb keeps it, with only in-frame sequences that have V and J called. A part of the clones is gone; compared with another copy, unresolved V genes explain less than half, and the rest is unexplained. The V and J calls and clone size come from that table; D and trimming were worked out from the DNA. For this sample the table gives around 2.3 million clones, of which approximately 96% were detected only once. The ten largest clonotypes hold about 0.13% of the sample.

This record comes from a study of shared clonotypes between healthy human individuals (dated by TCRdb to about 2020). Study-level background: A couple of women and three men aged 18 to 49 years were included in the cohort. For each donor, CD4 naive and CD4 memory were each run on three plates, CD8 naive on two plates, and CD8 memory on one plate. Different laboratories and diverse techniques were used to prepare libraries and sequence TCR repertoires, to increase sequencing depth and limit assay-specific biases. Per donor, leukapheresis produced somewhere between about 0.94 and 9.5 billion PBMCs. To estimate repertoire size and how much clonotypes are shared between individuals, the study performed deep sequencing of blood TCR repertoires from roughly five healthy adults. Here is what the overall study found, with its caveats: Rarefaction of sorted-subset datasets indicated incomplete sequencing despite the large sequencing depth. Sampling was limited to blood, and TCR repertoires in tissue likely differ from TCR repertoires in blood. Compared with non-shared clonotypes, the clonotypes found in all four sorted-subset donors had higher generation probabilities. When four donors were compared, the shared fraction of clonotypes was approximately 5% for naive CD4, about 4% for naive CD8, about 2.4% for memory CD4, and 0.35% to 0.5% for memory CD8. The small number of donors limited the genetic and exposure-history diversity represented. Naive subsets generally had larger estimated clonotype richness than memory subsets did. Pairwise subsampling led to the expectation that sequencing depth would affect the degree of clonotype sharing among donors.

The donors were healthy, HIV-negative adults who had no recently reported acute infections or vaccinations. All donors were Caucasian adults living in Nashville, Tennessee, USA. CD4+ T cells were enriched by magnetic negative selection; naive cells were then positively selected on CD45RA, and the negative fraction formed the memory subset. After blood collection by leukapheresis, PBMCs were isolated using Ficoll-Histopaque density gradient centrifugation and then cryopreserved in the vapor phase of liquid nitrogen. Analytical flow cytometry was used to check the purity and quantity of each magnetically sorted T cell population. Genomic DNA was isolated from every sorted fraction and measured by UV absorbance on a Nanodrop 2000c. The CDR3, from cysteine to phenylalanine, totals 14 residues. Of all the DNA, just the CDR3 is kept, 42 bases in frame from base 1. Trimming costs V 4 bases and J 7 bases, and their ends lie 14 bases apart. CDR1 is given as SGHRS and CDR2 as YFSETQ, both from the germline V gene.

The sequence links TRBV5-1 to TRBJ2-2, with the D gene not confidently named. Sequenced material: naive CD4+ T cells sorted from blood. The cell subset or site label for this specimen denotes: CD45RA+ positively selected. This TCR came from a man younger than 35 in good health. The bases are TGCGCCAGCAGCGTAAACCTAGAAAACGGGGAGCTGTTTTTT. It is translated as CASSVNLENGELFF.